This TCR beta chain was sequenced during a study of identical twins. Every donor was a healthy Caucasian. Findings and caveats of the study: Findings came from cross-sectional statistics, without long-term follow-up of donors.

This clonotype appeared a few times. Its antigen remains unknown. Germline CDR1 and CDR2: SGHRS and YFSETQ. Trimming removed 2 bases at V and 6 bases at J, with 15 bases between. This CDR3 is 15 amino acids long. Each cDNA held unique molecular identifiers, and template switching gave it a universal primer site. From the 5' RACE reads, TCRdb called clonotypes with MiXCR, one entry per CDR3 protein. The data hold more than 400,000 distinct CDR3 sequences, with about 15% observed a single time. In addition, the sample was reused for a study of yellow fever vaccine responses in identical twins.

Sequenced material: CD4+ T cells sorted from blood. This TCR came from a woman aged 18-29 years in good health. V and J are TRBV5-1 and TRBJ2-1, with D perhaps assigned TRBD1 or TRBD2 (7 bases each). CDR3 residues: CASSFQGGGLNEQFF. CDR3 bases: TGCGCCAGCAGCTTCCAGGGGGGGGGCCTCAATGAGCAGTTCTTC.